This T cell receptor (beta chain) was profiled in a study of tumor and adjacent non-tumor tissue in lung cancer. Across the whole study: Each sample yielded 4 million to 4.5 million productive TCRbeta reads on average. Study-wide points: Shorter survival was associated with higher TCR diversity in tumors. Compared with tumor, normal lung showed significantly lower TCR diversity.

The library came from three nested PCR rounds adapted from ARM-PCR protocols. TCRdb used MiXCR to reprocess the multiplex PCR reads, holding one entry per CDR3 protein. The data show around 86,000 distinct CDR3 sequences, roughly 72% seen once. RNA was extracted from bulk tissue without any cell sorting. In the case of this clonotype: Its antigen is unknown. A read error is possible here, since a much larger clone lies one base away.

Germline V CDR1 and CDR2: SGHNT, YYREEE (reference sequence). The CDR3 is 12 residues long. This chain uses TRBV5-4 with TRBJ2-1; 7 positions match TRBD1. The source material was lung tumor tissue. This clonotype was obtained from a woman in her thirties or forties with non-small cell lung cancer. The CDR3 bases are TGTGCCAGCAGCTTGGTCTCGACAGGGATCTCCTTC. Its translation is CASSLVSTGISF.